This TCR beta chain was captured by sequencing in a study of regulatory T cells in long-lasting Graves disease. This clonotype has at least ten counts. Assembly of TCR beta libraries relied on iRepertoire HTBI primers together with Arm-PCR of CDR3 regions. TCRdb fed the multiplex PCR reads into MiXCR, producing one record per CDR3 protein. The sample records about 430,000 distinct CDR3 sequences, about 15% being singletons. The CDR3 contains 16 residues. Losses at the gene ends were 0 bases for V and 1 base for J; bases not matched to a gene: 5. Germline V lookup: CDR1 MNHEY, CDR2 SMNVEV (reference sequence). Described time point: newly diagnosed GD, antithyroid drugs for less than 3 months. Preparation of the TCR library used RNA extracted from PBMCs. These data are also associated with another study on T cells in Graves' hyperthyroidism and ophthalmopathy.

Sequences were derived from peripheral blood mononuclear cells (PBMCs), sampled at new diagnosis, from a patient treated with antithyroid drugs. The TCR sequence derives from a woman between 35 and 50 years old with Graves disease. This chain links TRBV27 with TRBJ2-5; 7 bases line up with TRBD2. Written as DNA, the CDR3 is TGTGCCAGCAGTTTATCGGGGGGACTACTCCAAGAGACCCAGTACTTC. Translating it yields CASSLSGGLLQETQYF.